This T cell receptor beta chain emerged from a study of cytomegalovirus exposure and HLA in healthy donors. PCR used 60 Vbeta primers and 13 Jbeta primers. This table comes from immunoSEQ multiplex PCR, and its TCRdb copy is limited to in-frame clones, with some not included. This table has approximately 120,000 clones, over 65% appearing once. CDR1 is MNHNS, CDR2 SASEGT, per germline. Trimming removed 5 bases from V and 1 base from J; junction bases left unmatched: 3. The length of the CDR3 is 14 residues. The sequence came from a female donor in good health and CMV-seronegative. The V gene is TRBV6-1, the J gene TRBJ2-5, with TRBD1 matching 8 bases. Sequenced material: PBMCs. The CDR3 here is CASSRTGSQETQYF. CDR3 bases: TGTGCCAGCAGTAGGACAGGGAGCCAAGAGACCCAGTACTTC.